The rows below give T cell receptor beta chains drawn from one sample of a study of neurological immune-mediated disorders. TCRdb re-analysed the 5' RACE reads in MiXCR, keeping a single row per CDR3 protein. The sample holds around 49,000 distinct CDR3 sequences, around 14% seen once. Sample: PBMCs. These receptors all come from a male donor with HTLV-1-associated myelopathy (HAM/TSP). The CDR3 runs from the conserved cysteine through the conserved F or W. D genes are given only for firm matches. Size is stated for part of the rows, as once, few or many counts, or as a class when the clone is expanded.

J | D | size | V | DNA | CDR3
TRBJ1-5 | TRBD1 | many | TRBV18 | TGTGCCAGCTCACCCCGGGACAGGGGGACCCAGCATTTT | CASSPRDRGTQHF
TRBJ2-3 | TRBD2 | once | TRBV20-1 | TGCAGTGCCGACCTGCTGGCTAGCGGGGGTACTAGCACAGATACGCAGTATTTT | CSADLLASGGTSTDTQYF
TRBJ2-3 | NA | many | TRBV10-3 | TGTGCCATCAGTGAGACCATACGTCCAGATACGCAGTATTTT | CAISETIRPDTQYF
TRBJ2-5 | NA | many | TRBV20-1 | TGCAGTGCCCAGCCTTGGGAGACCCAGTACTTC | CSAQPWETQYF
TRBJ2-7 | NA | many | TRBV11-3 | TGTGCCAGCAGCCCACGACCATCCTACGAGCAGTACTTC | CASSPRPSYEQYF
TRBJ2-7 | TRBD1 | many | TRBV24-1 | TGTGCCACCAGTTTACCCCCGACAGGGTCTAGTCGGTACTACGAGCAGTACTTC | CATSLPPTGSSRYYEQYF
TRBJ2-1 | NA | NA | TRBV7-2 | TGTGCCAGCAGCTTAGCGGGGGGGCGGAATGAGCAGTTCTTC | CASSLAGGRNEQFF
TRBJ2-1 | NA | many | TRBV9 | TGTGCCAGCAGCGTAGCGGTAGCGCTCAATGAGCAGTTCTTC | CASSVAVALNEQFF
TRBJ1-5 | NA | medium-sized | TRBV27 | TGTGCCAGCAGTCCATCGGGGGTAGGGCAGCCCCAGCATTTT | CASSPSGVGQPQHF
TRBJ1-6 | NA | NA | TRBV27 | TGTGCCAGCAGTTTCGGGGGAAGCTCCTATAATTCACCCCTCCACTTT | CASSFGGSSYNSPLHF
TRBJ2-3 | NA | many | TRBV20-1 | TGCAGTGCTAGACTGGGACACTCCCGCACAGATACGCAGTATTTT | CSARLGHSRTDTQYF
TRBJ2-3 | TRBD1 | many | TRBV20-1 | TGCAGTGCTAGAGTAGTCGGGACAGGGAGGCCAGATACGCAGTATTTT | CSARVVGTGRPDTQYF
TRBJ2-7 | TRBD2 | NA | TRBV20-1 | TGCAGTGCTCGAGACCTCGCGGGGGGTGCGGGAGAGCAGTACTTC | CSARDLAGGAGEQYF
TRBJ1-4 | NA | many | TRBV6-5 | TGTGCCAGCAGTTACTCCCAGGGCGGTGAAAAACTGTTTTTT | CASSYSQGGEKLFF
TRBJ1-1 | NA | many | TRBV5-1 | TGCGCCAGCAGCTTGGCTTGGAGGAACACTGAAGCTTTCTTT | CASSLAWRNTEAFF
TRBJ2-2 | NA | many | TRBV9 | TGTGCCAGCTCTAGGGCCCTAGGGGAGCTGTTTTTT | CASSRALGELFF
TRBJ2-3 | NA | many | TRBV7-2 | TGTGCCAGCAGCTGGGGCCCACGGGGATCAGATACGCAGTATTTT | CASSWGPRGSDTQYF
TRBJ2-7 | NA | many | TRBV3-1 | TGTGCCAGCAGCCAAGAAGTAAGGGGAGCCGAGCAGTACTTC | CASSQEVRGAEQYF
TRBJ2-2 | TRBD1 | many | TRBV5-1 | TGCGCCAGCAGCGAGGGACAGGGGCCCGGGGAGCTGTTTTTT | CASSEGQGPGELFF
TRBJ2-3 | NA | NA | TRBV6-5 | TGTGCCACCCGCAGTAGCACAGATACGCAGTATTTT | CATRSSTDTQYF
TRBJ2-3 | TRBD2 | many | TRBV20-1 | TGCAGTGCTAGTGACGGACTAGCGGACACAGATACGCAGTATTTT | CSASDGLADTDTQYF
TRBJ2-3 | TRBD2 | many | TRBV5-1 | TGCGCCAGCAGCTTGGAAGCGGGGGGTACCGGTACGCAGTATTTT | CASSLEAGGTGTQYF
TRBJ2-7 | NA | few | TRBV12-3/TRBV12-4 | TGTGCCAGCAGCGAGGGGGGGGGTCCTTACGAGCAGTACTTC | CASSEGGGPYEQYF
TRBJ2-3 | NA | many | TRBV2 | TGTGCCAGCAGTCCCAGGGGGGCCGTAGATACGCAGTATTTT | CASSPRGAVDTQYF
TRBJ2-3 | NA | many | TRBV20-1 | TGCAGTGCTAGATCCATGGACACAGATACGCAGTATTTT | CSARSMDTDTQYF
TRBJ2-7 | TRBD1 | many | TRBV20-1 | TGCAGTGCTAGGGAGACAGGGACCCAACTCTACGAGCAGTACTTC | CSARETGTQLYEQYF
TRBJ2-1 | NA | many | TRBV29-1 | TGCAGCGTAGGTGGCGGGACAGTTAACCATGAGCAGTTCTTC | CSVGGGTVNHEQFF
TRBJ2-7 | TRBD1 | many | TRBV12-3/TRBV12-4 | TGTGCCAGCAGTTTACCCGGGACAGGGCCCTACGAGCAGTACTTC | CASSLPGTGPYEQYF
TRBJ2-1 | TRBD2 | many | TRBV20-1 | TGCAGTGCTAGAGTAGCGGGGTCTAATGAGCAGTTCTTC | CSARVAGSNEQFF
TRBJ1-1 | NA | many | TRBV9 | TGTGCCAGCAGCGTAGTACAGGGAAGCACTGAAGCTTTCTTT | CASSVVQGSTEAFF
TRBJ2-7 | NA | many | TRBV5-8 | TGTGCCAGCAGCTTGGGACAGTTCTACGAGCAGTACTTC | CASSLGQFYEQYF
TRBJ1-6 | TRBD1 | many | TRBV20-1 | TGCAGTGCCCGGATTGGACAGGGGAATTCACCCCTCCACTTT | CSARIGQGNSPLHF
TRBJ2-3 | TRBD2 | many | TRBV7-2 | TGTGCCAGCAGCCCGAGTTCCGTACTAGCGGCCAGAAATACGCAGTATTTT | CASSPSSVLAARNTQYF
TRBJ2-2 | NA | many | TRBV9 | TGTGCCAGCAGCGTAGCTACCACCGGGGAGCTGTTTTTT | CASSVATTGELFF
TRBJ2-1 | NA | many | TRBV5-5 | TGTGCCAGCAGCTTAAGGGGGGGCCAGGGTGAGCAGTTCTTC | CASSLRGGQGEQFF
TRBJ2-1 | NA | many | TRBV6-1 | TGTGCCACCGCTGGGGGGGGGACAAACAATGAGCAGTTCTTC | CATAGGGTNNEQFF
TRBJ2-5 | TRBD1 | many | TRBV7-2 | TGTGCCAGCAGCTTAGGTGGGACAGGGGTCACGGAGACCCAGTACTTC | CASSLGGTGVTETQYF
TRBJ2-3 | NA | NA | TRBV7-9 | TGTGCCAGCAGCTTAAGGTCCACCTCGAGCACAGATACGCAGTATTTT | CASSLRSTSSTDTQYF
TRBJ1-2 | NA | many | TRBV20-1 | TGCAGTGCTAGCCCCCCAGGGATGGGTGGCTACACCTTC | CSASPPGMGGYTF
TRBJ1-2 | NA | many | TRBV7-2 | TGTGCCAGCAGCCACCGGGACAAGGGATATGGCTACACCTTC | CASSHRDKGYGYTF
TRBJ1-5 | TRBD1 | NA | TRBV7-8 | TGTGCCAGCAGCTGGGCAGGACAGGAGATTAATCAGCCCCAGCATTTT | CASSWAGQEINQPQHF
TRBJ2-3 | NA | NA | TRBV7-2 | TGTGCCAGCAGCTTAGCCCGGCGCACAGATACGCAGTATTTT | CASSLARRTDTQYF
TRBJ1-6 | NA | few | TRBV20-1 | TGCAGTGCTAGAGAGACCACCTATAATTCACCCCTCCACTTT | CSARETTYNSPLHF
TRBJ2-7 | TRBD1 | many | TRBV5-1 | TGCGCCAGCAGCTCGCGGGACAGGGGGGACGAGCAGTACTTC | CASSSRDRGDEQYF